This TCR beta chain was profiled in a study of shared clonotypes between healthy human individuals. Study as a whole: Plates per donor: three CD4 naive, three CD4 memory, two CD8 naive, one CD8 memory.

The data were produced by immunoSEQ multiplex PCR, yet TCRdb's version contains in-frame clones alone and is incomplete. The repertoire holds more than 2,000,000 clones, with approximately 93% as singletons. Trimming took 3 bases from V and 4 from J, leaving 12 bases between them. The CDR3 runs 14 residues. CDR1 and CDR2 (germline): MNHEY, SVGAGI. The rearrangement links TRBV6-5 to TRBJ1-1; no clear D. Material for sequencing was naive CD4+ T cells from PBMCs. Regarding subset: CD45RA+ positively selected. The origin of this receptor is a man between 18 and 35 years old in good health. Some clones in this sample may be carry-over from other donors' samples. The CDR3 bases are TGTGCCAGCAGTTATGCCGGGAGGACCACTGAAGCTTTCTTT. Translation gives CASSYAGRTTEAFF.